The 22 T cell receptor beta chains reported below all come from one sample, sequenced in a study of T cell repertoires in cytomegalovirus infection. TCRdb processed the reads anew with MiXCR; each CDR3 protein has one entry. The sample records just under 550,000 distinct CDR3 sequences, 26% being singletons. The specimen sequenced was PBMCs. The receptors derive from a human donor in good health (CMV status not recorded). Some clones in this sample may be carry-over from other donors' samples.

The chain joins TRBV7-9 to TRBJ1-5; D perhaps matches TRBD1 (5 bases). Germline V gene sequence: CDR1 SEHNR, CDR2 FQNEAQ (reference sequence). V gave up 5 bases and J gave up 5 bases, with 13 bases separating them. There are 14 residues in the CDR3. The DNA of the CDR3 is TGTGCCAGCAGCCCACCGGGAGGGGATCAGCCCCAGCATTTT. Translation: CASSPPGGDQPQHF.

This clonotype was observed once. The rearrangement links TRBV18 to TRBJ2-5; the match to TRBD1 covers 8 bases. Germline trimming cut 4 bases from V and 1 base from J; bases unmatched to any gene: 11. CDR3 length: 17 amino acids. The germline gives CDR1 KGHSH, CDR2 LQKENI. CDR3 nucleotide sequence: TGTGCCAGCTCACACCAGTATGGACAGGGAACCCAAGAGACCCAGTACTTC. Translation: CASSHQYGQGTQETQYF.

This clonotype was seen once. The J gene is TRBJ1-1, the V gene TRBV13, with D possibly TRBD1 on 6 matching bases. The CDR3 is 14 amino acids. Per the germline V gene, CDR1 is PRHDT and CDR2 is FYEKMQ (reference sequence). Trimming stripped 5 bases from V and 4 bases from J, with 14 bases between. As DNA, the CDR3 is TGTGCCAGCAGCGCACGGCGGGGGGCCACTGAAGCTTTCTTT. Translation: CASSARRGATEAFF.

This clonotype turned up a few times. This chain joins TRBV28 and TRBJ1-5; D is possibly TRBD1 (6 bases). The CDR3 covers 16 residues. Germline lookup yields CDR1 MDHEN and CDR2 SYDVKM. Trimming shortened V by 5 bases and J by 1 base, and 15 bases separated the two germline ends. The CDR3 DNA sequence: TGTGCCAGCAGTCCACATGAGGGGGTAAGCAATCAGCCCCAGCATTTT. Translated, it gives CASSPHEGVSNQPQHF.

The rearrangement joins TRBV6-5 to TRBJ2-7; 8 bases fit TRBD1. Germline V gene data show CDR1 as MNHEY and CDR2 as SVGAGI. The CDR3 covers 14 residues. With V trimmed by 2 bases and J by 5 bases, 5 bases remained unmatched. The CDR3 region is CASSYRGQGDEQYF. The CDR3 region has the DNA TGTGCCAGCAGTTACCGAGGACAGGGCGACGAGCAGTACTTC.

This clonotype was detected only a few times. V usage is TRBV7-9 and J usage is TRBJ1-2, with a possible D match to TRBD1 (5 bases). The V end was cut by 7 bases, the J end by 8 bases, with 23 bases between. The germline V gene encodes CDR1 SEHNR and CDR2 FQNEAQ (reference sequence). The CDR3 extends over 15 amino acids. This CDR3 is CASNIMGRLPGGYTF. The CDR3 DNA reads TGTGCCAGCAACATAATGGGGCGGCTCCCTGGCGGCTACACCTTC.

This clonotype was seen only a few times. The genes are TRBV14 and TRBJ1-1; possible D gene TRBD1, 5 bases. The V end was cut by 6 bases, the J end by 5 bases, with 16 bases between. CDR3 length: 14 amino acids. Germline-derived CDR1 and CDR2 are SGHDN and FVKESK. The CDR3 loop is CASRGPAMETEAFF. CDR3 DNA sequence: TGTGCCAGCAGGGGGCCCGCTATGGAAACTGAAGCTTTCTTT.

This clonotype was counted at least ten times. CDR3 loop: CASSLRRRSSYNEQFF. The CDR3, as DNA: TGTGCCAGCAGCCTTAGGAGGCGGAGCTCCTACAATGAGCAGTTCTTC. The V gene is TRBV7-2, the J gene TRBJ2-1; maybe TRBD2 (5 bases). Trimming left V 5 bases short and J 0 bases short, with 14 bases between. Germline V lookup: CDR1 SGHTA, CDR2 FQGNSA. The CDR3 totals 16 residues.

Ten or more counts support this clonotype. The CDR3 region is CASSRSGQQPQHF. The CDR3 DNA reads TGTGCCAGCAGCCGATCGGGTCAACAGCCCCAGCATTTT. The chain joins TRBV7-2 to TRBJ1-5; D unclear. The CDR3 consists of 13 residues. From germline, CDR1 is SGHTA and CDR2 FQGNSA. V was pared by 5 bases and J by 7 bases, with 12 bases between.

This clonotype occurred many times. The chain is built from TRBV7-2 and TRBJ1-5; a possible D gene is TRBD1 (5 bases). The V end was cut by 5 bases, the J end by 6 bases, with 17 bases between. The CDR3 spans 15 residues. The V gene's germline CDR1 is SGHTA and CDR2 FQGNSA. Here the CDR3 reads CASSRIRALGQPQHF. Here the CDR3 DNA reads TGTGCCAGCAGCCGGATCAGGGCGTTAGGTCAGCCCCAGCATTTT.

This clonotype was counted a few times. The V and J genes are TRBV6-6 and TRBJ2-3; D uncertain. The V gene's germline CDR1 is MNHNY and CDR2 SVGAGI (reference sequence). The CDR3 sequence is 15 residues long. With 0 bases removed from V and 0 bases from J, the gap between germline ends came to 7 bases. The CDR3 nucleotides read TGTGCCAGCAGTTACTCCGACATAAGCACAGATACGCAGTATTTT. This translates into CASSYSDISTDTQYF.

The chain links TRBV6-2 or TRBV6-3 to TRBJ2-7; 13 bases match TRBD2. The trim removed 7 bases at V and 10 bases at J, leaving 10 bases unmatched. In germline, CDR1 is MNHEY, CDR2 SVGEGT. The CDR3 loop spans 14 amino acids. Written as DNA, the CDR3 is TGTGCCAGCACGACTAGCGGGAGGCCAGAGACCCAGTACGTC. Translation gives CASTTSGRPETQYV.

There are many counts of this clonotype. V is TRBV7-2 and J is TRBJ2-7, with D uncertain. With 5 bases removed from V and 7 bases from J, the gap between germline ends came to 15 bases. Germline-derived CDR1 and CDR2 are SGHTA and FQGNSA. The length of the CDR3 is 13 residues. As DNA, the CDR3 is TGTGCCAGCAGCATGACCCTCCTGAGGGAGCAGTACTTC. It specifies CASSMTLLREQYF.

In its sample, this clonotype was seen a few times. This sequence joins TRBV7-6 and TRBJ2-1; D is uncertain. Per the germline V gene, CDR1 is SGHVS and CDR2 is FNYEAQ. The V end was cut by 5 bases, the J end by 7 bases, with 15 bases between. This CDR3 is 14 amino acids long. The CDR3 coding sequence is TGTGCCAGCAGCGGCGAAAGGGATCGGAATGAGCAGTTCTTC. Protein sequence: CASSGERDRNEQFF.

Many counts were recorded for this clonotype. The chain recombines TRBV12-3 or TRBV12-4 with TRBJ1-1; D unclear. The ends were cut back, 4 bases at V and 0 bases at J, with 9 bases in the middle. The CDR3 is 14 residues long. Here the CDR3 DNA reads TGTGCCAGCAGTTCCAGAAGCATGAACACTGAAGCTTTCTTT. Its protein is CASSSRSMNTEAFF.

The gene calls are TRBV5-4 and TRBJ2-1; maybe TRBD2 (5 bases). The V end was cut by 0 bases, the J end by 9 bases, with 10 bases between. The V gene's germline CDR1 is SGHNT and CDR2 YYREEE (reference sequence). This CDR3 is 13 amino acids long. The CDR3 DNA sequence: TGTGCCAGCAGCTTGGCCGTGGGAGCTGAGCAGTTCTTC. This encodes CASSLAVGAEQFF.

The chain carries TRBV7-8 and TRBJ1-5, with 8 bases matching TRBD1. The CDR3 is made up of 17 amino acids. Germline assignment: CDR1 SGHVS and CDR2 FQNEAQ. J was trimmed by 5 bases and V by 5 bases; bases with no gene match: 14. The CDR3 spells CASSVGEGQAIHQPQHF. For the CDR3, the DNA is TGTGCCAGCAGCGTGGGGGAGGGACAGGCCATCCATCAGCCCCAGCATTTT. The full variable domain, in which reference TRBV7-8 and TRBJ1-5 provide the parts outside the CDR3, is GAGVSQSPRYKVAKRGQDVALRCDPISGHVSLFWYQQALGQGPEFLTYFQNEAQLDKSGLPSDRFFAERPEGSVSTLKIQRTQQEDSAVYLCASSVGEGQAIHQPQHFGDGTRLSIL.

This chain uses TRBV7-2 with TRBJ2-7; D ambiguous. Germline V gene lookup returns CDR1 SGHTA and CDR2 FQGNSA. The CDR3 covers 15 residues. With 2 bases removed from V and 5 bases from J, the gap between germline ends came to 16 bases. In DNA form, the CDR3 reads TGTGCCAGCAGCTTACCGGGTCTGACCCTCGACGAGCAGTACTTC. Translation gives CASSLPGLTLDEQYF. Variable domain in full (rest from reference TRBV7-2 and TRBJ2-7): GAGVSQSPSNKVTEKGKDVELRCDPISGHTALYWYRQSLGQGLEFLIYFQGNSAPDKSGLPSDRFSAERTGGSVSTLTIQRTQQEDSAVYLCASSLPGLTLDEQYFGPGTRLTVT.

Many counts were recorded for this clonotype. V and J are TRBV7-6 and TRBJ2-5, with D perhaps given as TRBD1 or TRBD2 (5 bases each). Per the germline V gene, CDR1 is SGHVS and CDR2 is FNYEAQ. Trimming removed 4 bases from V and 1 base from J, with 7 bases in between. This CDR3 is 13 amino acids long. The CDR3 nucleotides read TGTGCCAGCAGCTGGGACCCCCAAGAGACCCAGTACTTC. Its translation is CASSWDPQETQYF.

This clonotype appeared a few times. CDR3 coding DNA: TGTGCCAGCAGCTTGTCGGATTATGGCTACACCTTC. Protein sequence: CASSLSDYGYTF. The rearrangement uses TRBV7-9 and TRBJ1-2; D call uncertain. The V end was cut by 3 bases, the J end by 5 bases, with 7 bases between. Per the germline V gene, CDR1 is SEHNR and CDR2 is FQNEAQ (reference sequence). The CDR3 totals 12 residues.

This clonotype appeared a few times. V usage is TRBV5-6 and J usage is TRBJ1-2, with D perhaps matching TRBD1 (5 bases). V dropped 3 bases and J dropped 8 bases, with 11 bases sitting between them. Germline assignment: CDR1 SGHDT and CDR2 YYEEEE. This CDR3 has 12 residues. The CDR3 coding sequence is TGTGCCAGCAGCTGGGGGGGGGACGGCTACACCTTC. It encodes CASSWGGDGYTF.

This clonotype appeared a few times. This rearrangement joins TRBV19 to TRBJ2-7; 10 nucleotides align to TRBD1. The CDR3 is made up of 14 amino acids. Germline assignment: CDR1 LNHDA and CDR2 SQIVND (reference sequence). J lost 6 bases, V lost 5 bases, and 7 bases had no gene match. The CDR3 region is CASSLSWTGGEQYF. The CDR3 bases are TGTGCCAGTAGTCTATCCTGGACAGGGGGCGAGCAGTACTTC.